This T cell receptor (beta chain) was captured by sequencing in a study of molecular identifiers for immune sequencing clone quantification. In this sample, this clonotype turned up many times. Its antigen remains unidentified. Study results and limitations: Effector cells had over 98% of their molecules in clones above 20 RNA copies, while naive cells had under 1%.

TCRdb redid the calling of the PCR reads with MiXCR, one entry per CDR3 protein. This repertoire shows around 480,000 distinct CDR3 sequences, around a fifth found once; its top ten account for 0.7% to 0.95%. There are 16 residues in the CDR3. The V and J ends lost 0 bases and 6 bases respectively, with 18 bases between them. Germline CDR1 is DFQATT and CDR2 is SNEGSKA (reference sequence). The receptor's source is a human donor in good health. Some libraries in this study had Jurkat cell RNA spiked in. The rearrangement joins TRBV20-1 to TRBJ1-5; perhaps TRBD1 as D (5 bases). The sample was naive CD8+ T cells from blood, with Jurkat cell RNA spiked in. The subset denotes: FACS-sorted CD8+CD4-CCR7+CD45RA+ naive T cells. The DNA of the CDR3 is TGCAGTGCTAGAGAAGGCACGCCGGGGCCTGGTCAGCCCCAGCATTTT. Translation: CSAREGTPGPGQPQHF.